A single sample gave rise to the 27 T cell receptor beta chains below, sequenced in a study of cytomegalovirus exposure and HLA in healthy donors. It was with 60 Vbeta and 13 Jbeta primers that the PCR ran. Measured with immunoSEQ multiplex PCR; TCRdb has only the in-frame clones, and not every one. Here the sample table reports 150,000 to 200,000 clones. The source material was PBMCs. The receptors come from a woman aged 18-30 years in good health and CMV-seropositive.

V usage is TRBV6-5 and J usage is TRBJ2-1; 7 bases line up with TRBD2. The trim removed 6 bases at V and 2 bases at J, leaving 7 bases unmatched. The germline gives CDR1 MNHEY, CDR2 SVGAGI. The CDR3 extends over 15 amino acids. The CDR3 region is CASRSRDYPYNEQFF. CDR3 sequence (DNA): TGTGCCAGCAGGAGCCGGGACTACCCCTACAATGAGCAGTTCTTC.

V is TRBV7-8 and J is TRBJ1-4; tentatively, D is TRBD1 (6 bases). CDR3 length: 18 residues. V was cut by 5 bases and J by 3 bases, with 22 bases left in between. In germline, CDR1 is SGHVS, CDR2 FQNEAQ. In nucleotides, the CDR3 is TGTGCCAGCAGCCGTGTTACAGGGTCAACGGCGGCTAATGAAAAACTGTTTTTT. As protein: CASSRVTGSTAANEKLFF.

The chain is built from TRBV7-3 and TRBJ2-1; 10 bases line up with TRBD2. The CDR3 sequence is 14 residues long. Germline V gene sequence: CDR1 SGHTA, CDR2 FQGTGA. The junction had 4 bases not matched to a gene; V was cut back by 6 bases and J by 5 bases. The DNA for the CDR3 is TGTGCCAGCAGTCCGGGACTAGCGCACAATGAGCAGTTCTTC. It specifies CASSPGLAHNEQFF. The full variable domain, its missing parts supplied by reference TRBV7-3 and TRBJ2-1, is GAGVSQTPSNKVTEKGKYVELRCDPISGHTALYWYRQSLGQGPEFLIYFQGTGAADDSGLPNDRFFAVRPEGSVSTLKIQRTERGDSAVYLCASSPGLAHNEQFFGPGTRLTVL.

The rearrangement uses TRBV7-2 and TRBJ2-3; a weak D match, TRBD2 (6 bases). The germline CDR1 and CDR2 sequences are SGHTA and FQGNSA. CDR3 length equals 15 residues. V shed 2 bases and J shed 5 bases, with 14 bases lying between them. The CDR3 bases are TGTGCCAGCAGCTTAAACACGCCGGGACTAGATACGCAGTATTTT. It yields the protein CASSLNTPGLDTQYF.

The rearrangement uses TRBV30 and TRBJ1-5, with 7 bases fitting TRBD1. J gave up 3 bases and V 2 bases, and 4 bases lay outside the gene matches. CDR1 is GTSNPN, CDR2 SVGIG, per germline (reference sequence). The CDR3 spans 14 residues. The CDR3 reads CAWSRGQSNQPQHF. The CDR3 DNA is TGTGCCTGGAGTCGGGGACAGTCCAATCAGCCCCAGCATTTT.

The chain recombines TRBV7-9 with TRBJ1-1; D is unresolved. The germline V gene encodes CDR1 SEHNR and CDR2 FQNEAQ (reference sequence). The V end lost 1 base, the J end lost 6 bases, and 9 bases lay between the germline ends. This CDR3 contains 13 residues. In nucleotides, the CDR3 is TGTGCCAGCAGCTTAGAATCGGTAGCTGAAGCTTTCTTT. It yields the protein CASSLESVAEAFF.

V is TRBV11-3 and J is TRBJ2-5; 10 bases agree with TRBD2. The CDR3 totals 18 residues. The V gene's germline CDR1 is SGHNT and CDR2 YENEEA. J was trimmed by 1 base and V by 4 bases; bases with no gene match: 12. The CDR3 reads CASSYPIKRGGFQETQYF. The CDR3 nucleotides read TGTGCCAGCAGCTACCCTATAAAGCGGGGGGGATTCCAAGAGACCCAGTACTTC.

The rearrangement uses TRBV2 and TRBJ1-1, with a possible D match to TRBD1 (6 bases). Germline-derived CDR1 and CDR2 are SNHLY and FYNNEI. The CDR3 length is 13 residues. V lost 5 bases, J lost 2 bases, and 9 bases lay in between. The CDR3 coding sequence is TGTGCCAGCAGTCAACAGGGCAACACTGAAGCTTTCTTT. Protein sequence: CASSQQGNTEAFF.

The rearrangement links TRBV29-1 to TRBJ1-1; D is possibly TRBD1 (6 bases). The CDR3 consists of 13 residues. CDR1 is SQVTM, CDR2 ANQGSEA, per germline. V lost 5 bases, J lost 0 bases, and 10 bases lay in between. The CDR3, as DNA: TGCAGCGTTAGGCAGGGGATGAACACTGAAGCTTTCTTT. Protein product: CSVRQGMNTEAFF.

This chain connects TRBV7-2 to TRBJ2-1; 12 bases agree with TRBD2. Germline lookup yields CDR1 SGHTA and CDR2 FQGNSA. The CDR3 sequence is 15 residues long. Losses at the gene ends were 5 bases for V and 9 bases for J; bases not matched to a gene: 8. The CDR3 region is CASSRSSGRAGEQFF. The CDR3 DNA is TGTGCCAGCAGCCGGTCTAGCGGGAGGGCCGGTGAGCAGTTCTTC.

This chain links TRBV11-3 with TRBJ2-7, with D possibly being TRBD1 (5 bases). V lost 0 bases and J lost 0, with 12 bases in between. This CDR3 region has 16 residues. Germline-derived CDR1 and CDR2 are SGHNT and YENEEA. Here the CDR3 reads CASSLEAGNPSYEQYF. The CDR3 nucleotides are TGTGCCAGCAGCTTAGAGGCAGGGAATCCCTCCTACGAGCAGTACTTC.

CDR3 bases: TGTGCCAGCAGCTCCGAACCAGGTTTCATGAACACTGAAGCTTTCTTT. Protein product: CASSSEPGFMNTEAFF. The chain links TRBV7-6 to TRBJ1-1; D gene uncertain. The ends were cut back, 4 bases at V and 0 bases at J, with 15 bases in the middle. Germline-derived CDR1 and CDR2 are SGHVS and FNYEAQ. CDR3 size: 16 residues.

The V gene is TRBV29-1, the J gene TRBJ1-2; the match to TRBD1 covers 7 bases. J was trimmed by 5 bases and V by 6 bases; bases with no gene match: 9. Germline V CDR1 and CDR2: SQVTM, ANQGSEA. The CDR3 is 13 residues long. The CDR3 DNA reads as TGCAGCGTGCAACGGGACAGCCCATATGGCTACACCTTC. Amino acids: CSVQRDSPYGYTF. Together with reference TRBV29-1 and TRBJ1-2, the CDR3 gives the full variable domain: SAVISQKPSRDICQRGTSLTIQCQVDSQVTMMFWYRQQPGQSLTLIATANQGSEATYESGFVIDKFPISRPNLTFSTLTVSNMSPEDSSIYLCSVQRDSPYGYTFGSGTRLTVV.

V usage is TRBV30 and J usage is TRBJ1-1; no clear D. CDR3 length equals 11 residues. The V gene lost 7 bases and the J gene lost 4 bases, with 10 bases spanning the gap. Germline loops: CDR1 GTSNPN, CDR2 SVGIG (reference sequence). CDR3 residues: CASEEFTEAFF. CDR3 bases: TGTGCCTCAGAGGAGTTCACTGAAGCTTTCTTT. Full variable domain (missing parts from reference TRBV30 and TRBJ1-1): SQTIHQWPATLVQPVGSPLSLECTVEGTSNPNLYWYRQAAGRGLQLLFYSVGIGQISSEVPQNLSASRPQDRQFILSSKKLLLSDSGFYLCASEEFTEAFFGQGTRLTVV.

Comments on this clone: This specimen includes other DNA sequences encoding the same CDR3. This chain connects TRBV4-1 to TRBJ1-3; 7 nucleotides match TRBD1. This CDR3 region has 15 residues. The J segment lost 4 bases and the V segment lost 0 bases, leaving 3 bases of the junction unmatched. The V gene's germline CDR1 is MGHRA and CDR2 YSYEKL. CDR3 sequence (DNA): TGCGCCAGCAGCCAAGACAGGGGGTCCGGAAACACCATATATTTT. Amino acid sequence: CASSQDRGSGNTIYF.

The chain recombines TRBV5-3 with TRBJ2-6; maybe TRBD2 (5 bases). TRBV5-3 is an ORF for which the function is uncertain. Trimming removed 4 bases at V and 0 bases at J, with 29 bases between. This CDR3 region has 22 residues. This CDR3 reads CARSADLQNLGEQPSGANVLTF. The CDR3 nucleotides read TGTGCCAGAAGCGCTGACCTACAAAACCTTGGGGAGCAACCCTCTGGGGCCAACGTCCTGACTTTC.

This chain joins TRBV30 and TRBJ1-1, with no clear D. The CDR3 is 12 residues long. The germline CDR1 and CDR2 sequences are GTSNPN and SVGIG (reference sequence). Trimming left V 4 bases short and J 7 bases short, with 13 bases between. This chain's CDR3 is CAWTPGLYEAFF. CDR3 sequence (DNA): TGTGCCTGGACCCCGGGGTTATATGAAGCTTTCTTT.

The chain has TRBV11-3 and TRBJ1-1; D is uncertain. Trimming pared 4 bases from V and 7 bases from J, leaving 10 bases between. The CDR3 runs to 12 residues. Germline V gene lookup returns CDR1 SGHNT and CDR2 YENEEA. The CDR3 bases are TGTGCCAGCAGCTCGTCTACCCGTGAAGCTTTCTTT. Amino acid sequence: CASSSSTREAFF.

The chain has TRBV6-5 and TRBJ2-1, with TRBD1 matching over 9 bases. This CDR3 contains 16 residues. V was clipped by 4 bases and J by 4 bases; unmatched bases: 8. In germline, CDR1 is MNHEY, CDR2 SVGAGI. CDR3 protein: CASSSLGQGPYNEQFF. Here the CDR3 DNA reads TGTGCCAGCAGTTCTTTAGGACAGGGGCCATACAATGAGCAGTTCTTC.

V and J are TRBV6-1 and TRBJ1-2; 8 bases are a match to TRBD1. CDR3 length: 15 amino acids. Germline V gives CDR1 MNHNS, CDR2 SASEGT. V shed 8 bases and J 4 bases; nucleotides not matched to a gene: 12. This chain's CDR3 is CASQAGGTLSYGYTF. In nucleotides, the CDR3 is TGTGCCAGCCAGGCAGGGGGCACGTTGAGCTATGGCTACACCTTC.

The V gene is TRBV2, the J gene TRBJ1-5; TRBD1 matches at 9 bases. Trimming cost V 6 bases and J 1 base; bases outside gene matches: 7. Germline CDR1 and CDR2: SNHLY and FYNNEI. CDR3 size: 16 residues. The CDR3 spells CASRAHDRGSNQPQHF. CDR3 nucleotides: TGTGCCAGCAGAGCCCATGACAGGGGGAGCAATCAGCCCCAGCATTTT.

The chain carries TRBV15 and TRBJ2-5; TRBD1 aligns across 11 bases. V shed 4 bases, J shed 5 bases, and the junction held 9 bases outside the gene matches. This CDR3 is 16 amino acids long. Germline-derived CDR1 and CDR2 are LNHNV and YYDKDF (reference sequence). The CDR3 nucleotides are TGTGCCACCAGCACCCAGGACAGGGGGCGCGGGGAGACCCAGTACTTC. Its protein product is CATSTQDRGRGETQYF.

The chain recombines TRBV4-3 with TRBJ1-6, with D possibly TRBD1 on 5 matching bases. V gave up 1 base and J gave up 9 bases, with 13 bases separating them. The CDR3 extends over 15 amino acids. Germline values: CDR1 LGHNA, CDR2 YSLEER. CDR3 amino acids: CASSQVHGGTSPLHF. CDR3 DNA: TGCGCCAGCAGCCAAGTACATGGAGGGACTTCACCCCTCCACTTT.

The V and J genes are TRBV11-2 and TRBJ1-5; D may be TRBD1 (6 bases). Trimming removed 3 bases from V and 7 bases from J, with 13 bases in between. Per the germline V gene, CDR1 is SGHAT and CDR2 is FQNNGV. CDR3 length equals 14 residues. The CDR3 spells CASSFTGFGQPQHF. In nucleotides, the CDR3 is TGTGCCAGCAGCTTTACAGGGTTTGGCCAGCCCCAGCATTTT.

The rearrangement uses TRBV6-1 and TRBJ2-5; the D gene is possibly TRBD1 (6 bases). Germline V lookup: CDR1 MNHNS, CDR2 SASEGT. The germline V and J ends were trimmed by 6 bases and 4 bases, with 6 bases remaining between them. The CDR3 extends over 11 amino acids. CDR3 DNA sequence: TGTGCCAGCAGACAGGGAGAGACCCAGTACTTC. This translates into CASRQGETQYF.

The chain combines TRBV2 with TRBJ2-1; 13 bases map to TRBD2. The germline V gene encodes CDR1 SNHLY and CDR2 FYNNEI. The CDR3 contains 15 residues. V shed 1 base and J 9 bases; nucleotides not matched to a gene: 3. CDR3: CASSEGTSGSSEQFF. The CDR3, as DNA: TGTGCCAGCAGTGAAGGGACTAGCGGGAGTAGTGAGCAGTTCTTC.

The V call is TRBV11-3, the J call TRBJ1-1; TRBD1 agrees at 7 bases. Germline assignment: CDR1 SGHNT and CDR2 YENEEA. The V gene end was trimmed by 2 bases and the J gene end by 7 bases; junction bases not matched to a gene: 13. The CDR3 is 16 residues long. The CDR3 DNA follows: TGTGCCAGCAGCTTACCGGTTGGGAGACAGGGAGGTGAAGCTTTCTTT. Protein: CASSLPVGRQGGEAFF.